A selection of T cell receptor beta chains follows, all from one sample in a study of T cells expressing NK-cell markers. For each CDR3 protein, TCRdb gives one entry from its re-call of the 5' RACE reads, without DNA. This specimen shows 400,000 to 450,000 distinct CDR3 sequences; the ten leading clones hold less than 7.5%. The source material was blood T cells: a sorted CD56 or NKG2C T cell subset, CD4+ or CD8+ T cells, or bulk PBMC T cells (not recorded which). These receptors came from a woman aged 18-70 years in good health. CDR3s include the opening cysteine and the closing phenylalanine or tryptophan.

CDR3: CASRTDTDTQYF
V: TRBV5-1
J: TRBJ2-3

CDR3: CASSLQGMGTEAFF
V: TRBV7-2
J: TRBJ1-1

CDR3: CASAGSNNSPLHF
V: TRBV6-1
J: TRBJ1-6

CDR3: CASRLAGRSSYNEQFF
V: TRBV12-3/TRBV12-4
J: TRBJ2-1

CDR3: CASRRTSGPQETQYF
V: TRBV6-1
J: TRBJ2-5

CDR3: CATSRDRPGSNQPQHF
V: TRBV15
J: TRBJ1-5

CDR3: CSARDRPPWETQYF
V: TRBV20-1
J: TRBJ2-5

CDR3: CASSPPDRALNYEQYF
V: TRBV18
J: TRBJ2-7

CDR3: CASRDSAYNSPLHF
V: TRBV12-3/TRBV12-4
J: TRBJ1-6

CDR3: CASSESSGGDTQYF
V: TRBV7-7
J: TRBJ2-3

CDR3: CASSPLGLAGGASYNEQFF
V: TRBV18
J: TRBJ2-1

CDR3: CASSPPGSLYEQYF
V: TRBV11-3
J: TRBJ2-7

CDR3: CASSLATYEQYF
V: TRBV12-3/TRBV12-4
J: TRBJ2-7

CDR3: CASGEDRVAGNTIYF
V: TRBV2
J: TRBJ1-3

CDR3: CASNLGYRGTDTQYF
V: TRBV5-4
J: TRBJ2-3

CDR3: CASSLFSGGGTYNEQFF
V: TRBV7-2
J: TRBJ2-1

CDR3: CASSRQGATEAFF
V: TRBV5-1
J: TRBJ1-1

CDR3: CASRARGIVGNTEAFF
V: TRBV28
J: TRBJ1-1

CDR3: CASGREAGELFF
V: TRBV12-5
J: TRBJ2-2

CDR3: CASSGVGGGVNTEAFF
V: TRBV7-3
J: TRBJ1-1

CDR3: CSVEWAGYGYTF
V: TRBV29-1
J: TRBJ1-2

CDR3: CASSLVDGNEQFF
V: TRBV5-5
J: TRBJ2-1

CDR3: CASNLSGTGGGEQYF
V: TRBV12-3/TRBV12-4
J: TRBJ2-7

CDR3: CASGTGGGEGTDTQYF
V: TRBV5-1
J: TRBJ2-3

CDR3: CASVEGYNEQFF
V: TRBV12-5
J: TRBJ2-1

CDR3: CASSPHGEFGQPQHF
V: TRBV7-2
J: TRBJ1-5

CDR3: CASSLGSAGGPYNEQFF
V: TRBV7-2
J: TRBJ2-1

CDR3: CASSERGGPSDTQYF
V: TRBV5-4
J: TRBJ2-3

CDR3: CASSPEQNTEAFF
V: TRBV5-5
J: TRBJ1-1

CDR3: CASSLASYRLNNEQFF
V: TRBV7-2
J: TRBJ2-1

CDR3: CSVSKQRTNTGELFF
V: TRBV20-1
J: TRBJ2-2

CDR3: CSARDATGGNGYTF
V: TRBV20-1
J: TRBJ1-2

CDR3: CASKPGRTGADTQYF
V: TRBV28
J: TRBJ2-3

CDR3: CASSAQLAGDTQYF
V: TRBV7-9
J: TRBJ2-3

CDR3: CASSFEGNTEAFF
V: TRBV5-1
J: TRBJ1-1

CDR3: CASSYYGGSRDEQFF
V: TRBV6-5
J: TRBJ2-1

CDR3: CASSYSALASNEQFF
V: TRBV6-2/TRBV6-3
J: TRBJ2-1

CDR3: CSARDLAGLGEQFF
V: TRBV20-1
J: TRBJ2-1

CDR3: CASSFTSGSGGELFF
V: TRBV5-5
J: TRBJ2-2

CDR3: CASSLWSGGYNEQFF
V: TRBV11-2
J: TRBJ2-1

CDR3: CASSLDGGGNEQFF
V: TRBV5-1
J: TRBJ2-1

CDR3: CASSQDRTDTGELFF
V: TRBV4-3
J: TRBJ2-2

CDR3: CASSYVGAYGYTF
V: TRBV6-5
J: TRBJ1-2

CDR3: CASCGDLYNEQFF
V: TRBV7-8
J: TRBJ2-1

CDR3: CASSRRNLINEQFF
V: TRBV12-3/TRBV12-4
J: TRBJ2-1

CDR3: CSVEGLAGTDTQYF
V: TRBV29-1
J: TRBJ2-3

CDR3: CASSAVPSGETQYF
V: TRBV9
J: TRBJ2-5

CDR3: CASSAGNSGGDTQYF
V: TRBV6-4
J: TRBJ2-3

CDR3: CASSPYSTTGMSSTEAFF
V: TRBV9
J: TRBJ1-1

CDR3: CASSPREGGWETQYF
V: TRBV7-2
J: TRBJ2-5

CDR3: CASALAGGPPDQFF
V: TRBV28
J: TRBJ2-1